The next 19 T cell receptor beta chains were all read from a single sample in a study of cytomegalovirus exposure and HLA in healthy donors. PCR amplification relied on 60 Vbeta primers (plus 13 Jbeta primers). Clones were sequenced by immunoSEQ multiplex PCR, and TCRdb holds only the in-frame ones, with some missing. This repertoire shows 170,000 or so clones, roughly 78% found once; its top ten account for 0.5% to 0.8%. Sequenced material: PBMCs. The receptors shown here come from a boy under 18 in good health and CMV-seronegative.

This clone is a singleton in its sample. The rearrangement links TRBV5-1 to TRBJ2-7, with 7 bases matching TRBD1. After removal of 4 bases from V and 2 bases from J, the junction contained 9 bases not matched to a gene. The CDR3 consists of 15 residues. Germline assignment: CDR1 SGHRS and CDR2 YFSETQ. For the CDR3, the DNA is TGCGCCAGCAGCCCCCAACAGGGGTTCACCTACGAGCAGTACTTC. Translation gives CASSPQQGFTYEQYF.

This chain uses TRBV28 with TRBJ2-5, with D possibly being TRBD1 (6 bases). Germline CDR1 and CDR2: MDHEN and SYDVKM. The CDR3 is 16 residues long. Trimming removed 5 bases at V and 5 bases at J, with 21 bases between. The CDR3 DNA follows: TGTGCCAGCAGTGGCAGGGGAATTAGGGCGGAGGAGACCCAGTACTTC. Translated: CASSGRGIRAEETQYF.

The rearrangement links TRBV30 to TRBJ1-2; D is unresolved. With 0 bases removed from V and 7 bases from J, the gap between germline ends came to 15 bases. Germline loops: CDR1 GTSNPN, CDR2 SVGIG (reference sequence). This CDR3 has 14 residues. This CDR3 is CAWSVLLEGTGYTF. DNA for the CDR3: TGTGCCTGGAGTGTACTGCTCGAGGGTACTGGCTACACCTTC.

V is TRBV6-1 and J is TRBJ1-1; 8 bases fit TRBD1. V lost 2 bases to trimming and J lost 2 bases; unmatched junction nucleotides: 7. Germline CDR1 and CDR2: MNHNS and SASEGT. The CDR3 is 16 residues long. This chain's CDR3 is CASSELGTGRNTEAFF. The CDR3 DNA reads TGTGCCAGCAGTGAATTGGGGACAGGAAGAAACACTGAAGCTTTCTTT.

V is TRBV30 and J is TRBJ2-1, with 10 bases that match TRBD2. This CDR3 region has 15 residues. V was pared by 0 bases and J by 8 bases, with 7 bases of the junction left unmatched. Germline values: CDR1 GTSNPN, CDR2 SVGIG (reference sequence). This CDR3 reads CAWSVGLAGEHEQFF. CDR3 DNA sequence: TGTGCCTGGAGTGTAGGCCTAGCGGGAGAGCATGAGCAGTTCTTC. Filled out from reference TRBV30 and TRBJ2-1, the complete variable domain reads SQTIHQWPATLVQPVGSPLSLECTVEGTSNPNLYWYRQAAGRGLQLLFYSVGIGQISSEVPQNLSASRPQDRQFILSSKKLLLSDSGFYLCAWSVGLAGEHEQFFGPGTRLTVL.

The V and J genes are TRBV27 and TRBJ2-5; D is unresolved. The J call could be wrong; TRBJ2-7 is a better fit for the DNA end. This CDR3 comprises 15 residues. From germline, CDR1 is MNHEY and CDR2 SMNVEV (reference sequence). CDR3 residues: CASSPLVRQPYEQYF. The CDR3 nucleotides are TGTGCCAGCAGTCCCCTGGTGCGGCAGCCCTACGAGCAGTACTTC.

The chain couples TRBV6-6 to TRBJ1-5, with 7 positions matching TRBD1. The germline V gene encodes CDR1 MNHNY and CDR2 SVGAGI (reference sequence). The J segment lost 1 base and the V segment lost 5 bases, leaving 8 bases of the junction unmatched. The CDR3 sequence is 16 residues long. The CDR3 protein is CASSLERTGSNQPQHF. CDR3 nucleotides: TGTGCCAGCAGTCTCGAACGGACAGGAAGCAATCAGCCCCAGCATTTT.

The chain employs TRBV6-1 and TRBJ2-7, with TRBD1 matching over 7 bases. The CDR3 has 13 amino acids. The trim removed 5 bases at V and 2 bases at J, leaving 3 bases unmatched. The V gene's germline CDR1 is MNHNS and CDR2 SASEGT. The CDR3 is CASSIDRAYEQYF. For the CDR3, the DNA is TGTGCCAGCAGTATTGACAGGGCCTACGAGCAGTACTTC.

V and J are TRBV4-1 and TRBJ2-1; 7 bases line up with TRBD2. The germline V gene encodes CDR1 MGHRA and CDR2 YSYEKL. The CDR3 is 14 amino acids. Trimming removed 3 bases from V and 4 bases from J; junction bases left unmatched: 3. CDR3 sequence reads: CASSQASGYNEQFF. CDR3 in DNA: TGCGCCAGCAGCCAGGCTAGCGGATACAATGAGCAGTTCTTC.

V is TRBV19 and J is TRBJ2-2; tentatively, D is TRBD2 (6 bases). Between the trimmed V and J ends, which lost 7 bases and 1 base, there was a span of 10 bases. CDR1 and CDR2 from the germline V gene are LNHDA and SQIVND (reference sequence). The CDR3 sequence is 14 residues long. The CDR3 loop reads CASNWGENTGELFF. CDR3 coding DNA: TGTGCCAGTAACTGGGGGGAGAACACCGGGGAGCTGTTTTTT.

V is TRBV19 and J is TRBJ2-7; maybe TRBD1 (6 bases). The CDR3 covers 13 residues. CDR1 and CDR2 (germline): LNHDA, SQIVND (reference sequence). The V gene lost 4 bases and the J gene lost 7 bases, with 14 bases spanning the gap. CDR3: CASSTATGSEQYF. The CDR3 DNA sequence: TGTGCCAGTAGTACTGCGACAGGCTCGGAGCAGTACTTC. Full variable domain (missing parts from reference TRBV19 and TRBJ2-7): DGGITQSPKYLFRKEGQNVTLSCEQNLNHDAMYWYRQDPGQGLRLIYYSQIVNDFQKGDIAEGYSVSREKKESFPLTVTSAQKNPTAFYLCASSTATGSEQYFGPGTRLTVT.

The CDR3: CASSLGAGAFYGYTF. DNA for the CDR3: TGTGCCAGCAGCTTAGGGGCAGGGGCTTTCTATGGCTACACCTTC. The chain is built from TRBV7-9 and TRBJ1-2, with D maybe TRBD1 (6 bases). The CDR3 contains 15 residues. Germline loops: CDR1 SEHNR, CDR2 FQNEAQ (reference sequence). V lost 1 base and J 4 bases, leaving 13 bases between the germline ends.

This clone was seen once. V gene TRBV7-9 combines with J gene TRBJ2-7, with 8 bases identical to TRBD1. Germline CDR1 is SEHNR and CDR2 is FQNEAQ (reference sequence). The CDR3 length is 17 residues. Trimming took 5 bases from V and 5 from J; bases not matched to a gene: 17. The CDR3: CASSQGTGRLRGNEQYF. In nucleotides, the CDR3 is TGTGCCAGCAGCCAAGGGACAGGCCGCCTGAGAGGCAACGAGCAGTACTTC.

The chain couples TRBV5-1 to TRBJ2-2, with D tentatively TRBD1 (6 bases). V lost 2 bases to trimming and J lost 0 bases, with 8 bases between them. The CDR3 runs to 15 residues. CDR1 is SGHRS, CDR2 YFSETQ, per germline. In nucleotides, the CDR3 is TGCGCCAGCAGCTTAGGGACAACGAACACCGGGGAGCTGTTTTTT. Translation: CASSLGTTNTGELFF.

The chain carries TRBV28 and TRBJ2-5, with D maybe TRBD2 (6 bases). The CDR3 spans 15 residues. CDR1 MDHEN and CDR2 SYDVKM come from the germline V gene. V lost 6 bases and J 3 bases, leaving 17 bases between the germline ends. For the CDR3, the DNA is TGTGCCAGCAGAAACTTAGCGGAACTTGAAGAGACCCAGTACTTC. This gives the protein CASRNLAELEETQYF.

The J gene is TRBJ1-5, the V gene TRBV16, with 7 bases matching TRBD1. V was pared by 4 bases and J by 4 bases, with 4 bases of the junction left unmatched. The CDR3 runs to 14 residues. In germline, CDR1 is KGHSY, CDR2 FQNENV. The CDR3, as DNA: TGTGCCAGCAGCCTTCAGGGGGGAAATCAGCCCCAGCATTTT. Amino acids: CASSLQGGNQPQHF.

The rearrangement joins TRBV9 to TRBJ1-2, with 9 bases identical to TRBD1. The V gene's germline CDR1 is SGDLS and CDR2 YYNGEE. CDR3 length: 16 residues. Trimming removed 4 bases from V and 2 bases from J; junction bases left unmatched: 9. CDR3 region: CASSPTGQGTNYGYTF. CDR3 in DNA: TGTGCCAGCAGCCCGACCGGACAGGGGACGAACTATGGCTACACCTTC.

The J gene is TRBJ2-6, the V gene TRBV7-9, with D possibly being TRBD1 (5 bases). V was trimmed by 5 bases and J by 2 bases, leaving 19 bases between them. This CDR3 is built from 18 residues. Germline CDR1 reads SEHNR; CDR2 reads FQNEAQ (reference sequence). The chain's CDR3 is CASSIPSRDRPGANVLTF. CDR3 coding DNA: TGTGCCAGCAGCATTCCCTCGAGAGACAGACCTGGGGCCAACGTCCTGACTTTC. Based on the CDR3 plus reference TRBV7-9 and TRBJ2-6, the full variable domain is DTGVSQNPRHKITKRGQNVTFRCDPISEHNRLYWYRQTLGQGPEFLTYFQNEAQLEKSRLLSDRFSAERPKGSFSTLEIQRTEQGDSAMYLCASSIPSRDRPGANVLTFGAGSRLTVL.

The rearrangement joins TRBV5-6 to TRBJ2-2; 9 bases line up with TRBD1. V lost 5 bases to trimming and J lost 7 bases; unmatched junction nucleotides: 9. Germline V gene sequence: CDR1 SGHDT, CDR2 YYEEEE. The CDR3 loop spans 15 amino acids. CDR3 nucleotides: TGTGCCAGCAGGTTACTACAGGGGGCCAGCGGGGAGCTGTTTTTT. Its protein product is CASRLLQGASGELFF.